What follows are 24 T cell receptor beta chains derived from one specimen sequenced in a study of early T cells in non-severe SARS-CoV-2 infection. TCRdb redid the calling of the 5' RACE reads with MiXCR, one entry per CDR3 protein. Here the sample spans some 91,000 distinct CDR3 sequences, 13% being singletons. Specimen: whole blood. These receptors were taken from an adult who was a healthcare worker with PCR-confirmed SARS-CoV-2 infection or an uninfected control (not recorded which).

The chain is built from TRBV6-5 and TRBJ2-3, with 7 bases fitting TRBD2. Germline V gives CDR1 MNHEY, CDR2 SVGAGI. V trimming: 5 bases; J trimming: 6 bases; junction bases outside the gene matches: 5. The CDR3 has 13 amino acids. CDR3 loop: CASSKGGVDTQYF. Written as DNA, the CDR3 is TGTGCCAGCAGTAAGGGAGGGGTTGATACGCAGTATTTT.

This clonotype has only one observation. Written as DNA, the CDR3 is TGTGCCAGCAGCTTTTCACAGGGAAACTATGGCTACACCTTC. As protein: CASSFSQGNYGYTF. The chain uses TRBV11-2 and TRBJ1-2; D is perhaps TRBD1 (6 bases). This CDR3 contains 14 residues. Germline CDR1 is SGHAT and CDR2 is FQNNGV. V lost 3 bases, J lost 2 bases, and 10 bases lay in between.

This clonotype occurred many times. Here the CDR3 reads CSVDLGVDTQYF. CDR3 DNA: TGCAGCGTTGATCTGGGGGTGGATACGCAGTATTTT. The chain uses TRBV29-1 and TRBJ2-3; D is perhaps TRBD1 or TRBD2 (5 bases each). The CDR3 totals 12 residues. Trimming removed 3 bases from V and 6 bases from J, with 10 bases in between. Germline CDR1 is SQVTM and CDR2 is ANQGSEA.

This clonotype has a handful of counts. V gene TRBV11-3 combines with J gene TRBJ2-2; the match to TRBD1 covers 11 bases. The CDR3 spans 15 residues. The germline CDR1 and CDR2 sequences are SGHNT and YENEEA. Unmatched junction bases numbered 3, after V lost 3 bases and J lost 6 bases. The CDR3 coding sequence is TGTGCCAGCAGCTTCGGGACAGGGGGTGCCGGGGAGCTGTTTTTT. Encoded protein: CASSFGTGGAGELFF.

A few counts support this clonotype. The V and J genes are TRBV12-3 or TRBV12-4 and TRBJ1-2; 7 nucleotides match TRBD1. Trimming took 5 bases from V and 3 from J; bases not matched to a gene: 3. CDR3 length equals 13 residues. Here the CDR3 reads CASSGDSDYGYTF. The CDR3 DNA sequence: TGTGCCAGCAGTGGGGACAGCGACTATGGCTACACCTTC.

The J gene is TRBJ1-1, the V gene TRBV5-1; D gene unclear. Trimming shortened V by 2 bases and J by 3 bases, and 11 bases separated the two germline ends. The CDR3 runs 14 residues. Germline V CDR1 and CDR2: SGHRS, YFSETQ. This CDR3 is CASSFGVRDTEAFF. As DNA, the CDR3 is TGCGCCAGCAGCTTTGGGGTTAGAGACACTGAAGCTTTCTTT.

The sample holds a few counts of this clonotype. The chain links TRBV9 to TRBJ2-7; possibly TRBD2 for D (6 bases). This CDR3 comprises 14 residues. CDR1 and CDR2 from the germline V gene are SGDLS and YYNGEE. Deletions cut 4 bases from V and 4 bases from J, with 15 bases between. CDR3: CASSPRPGRYEQYF. CDR3 coding DNA: TGTGCCAGCAGCCCTCGACCAGGGAGGTACGAGCAGTACTTC.

This clonotype appeared a few times. V and J are TRBV28 and TRBJ1-1; 9 bases fit TRBD1. CDR1 and CDR2 (germline): MDHEN, SYDVKM. V dropped 5 bases and J dropped 6; count of bases not matched to a gene: 7. CDR3 length: 14 residues. This chain's CDR3 is CASSPGTGRAEAFF. CDR3 DNA sequence: TGTGCCAGCAGTCCGGGGACAGGGAGGGCTGAAGCTTTCTTT.

The chain has TRBV7-9 and TRBJ2-3; D unresolved. Looked up from germline, CDR1 is SEHNR and CDR2 is FQNEAQ (reference sequence). This CDR3 contains 12 residues. V gave up 9 bases and J gave up 5 bases, with 12 bases separating them. CDR3 nucleotides: TGTGCCAGTGGCCGCTGGGGAGATACGCAGTATTTT. Its protein product is CASGRWGDTQYF.

In its sample, this clonotype was seen many times. The CDR3 DNA reads TGCAGTGCTCAAAGGGGGGGAACCTACGAGCAGTACTTC. Translating gives CSAQRGGTYEQYF. The rearrangement uses TRBV20-1 and TRBJ2-7, with a weak D call TRBD2 (7 bases). Germline CDR1 is DFQATT and CDR2 is SNEGSKA (reference sequence). This CDR3 is built from 13 residues. Trimming took 5 bases from V and 2 from J, leaving 13 bases between them.

There are many counts of this clonotype. CDR3 in amino acids: CASSLEGQGMNTEAFF. The CDR3 nucleotides are TGTGCCAGCAGCTTGGAGGGACAGGGGATGAACACTGAAGCTTTCTTT. The V and J genes are TRBV11-3 and TRBJ1-1; 10 nucleotides line up with TRBD1. The germline gives CDR1 SGHNT, CDR2 YENEEA. The CDR3 runs to 16 residues. V shed 3 bases, J shed 0 bases, and the junction held 4 bases outside the gene matches.

The sample holds many counts of this clonotype. V is TRBV7-2 and J is TRBJ2-5; TRBD2 matches at 14 bases. Germline lookup yields CDR1 SGHTA and CDR2 FQGNSA. V trimming: 3 bases; J trimming: 5 bases; junction bases outside the gene matches: 5. The CDR3 runs to 16 residues. For the CDR3, the DNA is TGTGCCAGCAGCTTTGGACTAGCGGGGGGAGAGGAGACCCAGTACTTC. This gives the protein CASSFGLAGGEETQYF.

In its sample, this clonotype was seen many times. The rearrangement uses TRBV6-2 or TRBV6-3 and TRBJ2-1; possibly TRBD2 for D (5 bases). The V and J ends lost 6 bases and 3 bases respectively, with 12 bases between them. Germline V gene sequence: CDR1 MNHEY, CDR2 SVGEGT. This CDR3 has 14 amino acids. DNA for the CDR3: TGTGCCAGCAGGGGGTCGGGGATCTACAATGAGCAGTTCTTC. Amino acids: CASRGSGIYNEQFF.

The CDR3 DNA follows: TGTGCCAGCAGCCTCCTGGAGGGTGCCCGCACAGATACGCAGTATTTT. It is translated as CASSLLEGARTDTQYF. The V gene is TRBV9, the J gene TRBJ2-3, with D possibly TRBD2 on 6 matching bases. The CDR3 contains 16 residues. The V end lost 4 bases, the J end lost 1 base, and 16 bases lay between the germline ends. The germline gives CDR1 SGDLS, CDR2 YYNGEE.

The J gene is TRBJ1-1, the V gene TRBV21-1; TRBD1 is taken as the D call from the table, unchecked against the DNA. TRBV21-1 represents a pseudogene. This CDR3 region has 14 residues. The CDR3 spells CASSPGERDTEAFF. In DNA form, the CDR3 reads TGTGCCAGCAGCCCCGGTGAGCGTGACACTGAAGCTTTCTTT.

This clonotype was detected a few times. The chain couples TRBV7-2 to TRBJ2-5; weak D call: TRBD2 (5 bases). Germline-derived CDR1 and CDR2 are SGHTA and FQGNSA. The ends were cut back, 2 bases at V and 6 bases at J, with 13 bases in the middle. The CDR3 is 14 residues long. CDR3 sequence reads: CASSLSLAQQTQYF. CDR3 nucleotide sequence: TGTGCCAGCAGCTTATCTCTAGCTCAGCAGACCCAGTACTTC. Supplemented by reference TRBV7-2 and TRBJ2-5, the full variable domain reads GAGVSQSPSNKVTEKGKDVELRCDPISGHTALYWYRQSLGQGLEFLIYFQGNSAPDKSGLPSDRFSAERTGGSVSTLTIQRTQQEDSAVYLCASSLSLAQQTQYFGPGTRLLVL.

The genes are TRBV7-8 and TRBJ1-2; 8 positions match TRBD1. The V segment lost 1 base and the J segment 5 bases; nucleotides outside the gene matches: 3. The CDR3 totals 14 residues. Looked up from germline, CDR1 is SGHVS and CDR2 is FQNEAQ. The CDR3 bases are TGTGCCAGCAGCTTAGTGGGACAGGATTATGGCTACACCTTC. This codes for CASSLVGQDYGYTF.

This chain links TRBV24-1 with TRBJ2-1, with TRBD2 matching over 10 bases. Germline values: CDR1 KGHDR, CDR2 SFDVKD. CDR3 size: 15 residues. The V gene end was trimmed by 5 bases and the J gene end by 6 bases; junction bases not matched to a gene: 6. CDR3 coding DNA: TGTGCCACCAGTGGGAGCGGGGGGGCCGTCAATGAGCAGTTCTTC. Translated: CATSGSGGAVNEQFF.

This clonotype occurred a few times. The J gene is TRBJ2-1, the V gene TRBV28; D uncertain. The CDR3 extends over 14 amino acids. Deletions cut 2 bases from V and 0 bases from J, with 5 bases between. Germline assignment: CDR1 MDHEN and CDR2 SYDVKM. The CDR3 DNA reads as TGTGCCAGCAGTTTAACTGGCTCCTACAATGAGCAGTTCTTC. This gives the protein CASSLTGSYNEQFF.

In this sample, this clonotype turned up a few times. The chain joins TRBV5-6 to TRBJ1-4, with D uncertain. The CDR3 is 16 amino acids. V lost 0 bases to trimming and J lost 0 bases, with 9 bases between them. Germline loops: CDR1 SGHDT, CDR2 YYEEEE. As DNA, the CDR3 is TGTGCCAGCAGCTTGGACTCTCTCGCAACTAATGAAAAACTGTTTTTT. This gives the protein CASSLDSLATNEKLFF.

There are a few counts of this clonotype. The chain links TRBV5-4 to TRBJ1-1; D unclear. V lost 4 bases, J lost 0 bases, and 16 bases lay in between. This CDR3 region has 16 residues. Germline V lookup: CDR1 SGHNT, CDR2 YYREEE (reference sequence). DNA for the CDR3: TGTGCCAGCAGCGGCCCCCTTAACTCCCTGAACACTGAAGCTTTCTTT. Translating gives CASSGPLNSLNTEAFF.

This chain links TRBV9 with TRBJ2-3; D ambiguous. The CDR3 sequence is 15 residues long. Germline V gives CDR1 SGDLS, CDR2 YYNGEE. Trimming removed 0 bases at V and 0 bases at J, with 8 bases between. The CDR3 is CASSVGRPSTDTQYF. In DNA form, the CDR3 reads TGTGCCAGCAGCGTAGGAAGACCAAGCACAGATACGCAGTATTTT.

Only a few counts were recorded for this clonotype. This chain joins TRBV5-6 and TRBJ2-5; 7 bases map to TRBD2. The germline V gene encodes CDR1 SGHDT and CDR2 YYEEEE. The V and J ends lost 0 bases and 2 bases, in that order; junction bases with no gene match: 4. This CDR3 is built from 15 residues. CDR3 coding DNA: TGTGCCAGCAGCTTGGTGAGCGGGGCGCAAGAGACCCAGTACTTC. Protein product: CASSLVSGAQETQYF.

This clonotype was picked up many times. The chain combines TRBV28 with TRBJ2-1, with TRBD1 as a possible D gene (6 bases). V was clipped by 3 bases and J by 4 bases, with 13 bases between them. Germline V gene data show CDR1 as MDHEN and CDR2 as SYDVKM. The CDR3 contains 15 residues. CDR3 coding DNA: TGTGCCAGCAGTTTCCCAGGGGCTGGGTACAATGAGCAGTTCTTC. Its protein product is CASSFPGAGYNEQFF.